This T cell receptor beta chain was documented in a study of Ad26.COV2.S vaccination and SARS-CoV-2 variants. Study-wide context: The authors gave Ad26.COV2.S intramuscularly, either once or twice 56 days apart.

The protocol was immunoSEQ multiplex PCR, while the TCRdb copy is restricted to in-frame clones and leaves out a portion. The table has 400,000 to 450,000 clones, 75% to 95% seen once. A note on this clone: The antigen remains undetermined.

Germline values: CDR1 SGHNT, CDR2 YYREEE (reference sequence). This CDR3 is 15 amino acids long. V shed 5 bases and J 5 bases; nucleotides not matched to a gene: 11. The sample's treatment: roughly 18 received Ad26.COV2.S at low or high dose, single or two shots; several received placebo; per-sample allocation not given. After the first vaccine or placebo injection, samples were drawn on day 63. Whole-study findings and limits: Spike-specific TCR breadth was greater in vaccine than placebo recipients.

Sample: peripheral blood, taken in a trial of Ad26.COV2.S vaccine versus placebo. The sequence was collected from a person between 18 and 60 years old who received the Ad26.COV2.S COVID-19 vaccine or a placebo. The chain couples TRBV5-4 to TRBJ1-1; 8 bases map to TRBD1. The CDR3 loop is CASSSQGQGGTEAFF. CDR3 nucleotide sequence: TGTGCCAGCAGTTCACAAGGACAGGGAGGAACTGAAGCTTTCTTT.